The 30 T cell receptor beta chains below all came from one sample that was sequenced in a study of cytomegalovirus exposure and HLA in healthy donors. Primers included in the PCR were 60 Vbeta and 13 Jbeta primers. Method: immunoSEQ multiplex PCR; TCRdb's copy keeps in-frame clones and lacks some. In the table there are approximately 190,000 clones, approximately 80% of which are singletons. Sequences were obtained from PBMCs. The source of these receptors is a woman in her twenties or thirties in good health and CMV-seronegative.

CDR3 protein: CASSQNWFNEQFF. DNA for the CDR3: TGCGCCAGCAGCCAAAACTGGTTCAATGAGCAGTTCTTC. This chain connects TRBV4-1 to TRBJ2-1; unclear D gene. V dropped 2 bases and J dropped 6 bases, with 8 bases sitting between them. This CDR3 region has 13 residues. Germline V gene sequence: CDR1 MGHRA, CDR2 YSYEKL.

This chain links TRBV7-9 with TRBJ2-7; 10 positions agree with TRBD1. The CDR3 sequence is 15 residues long. Germline V gives CDR1 SEHNR, CDR2 FQNEAQ (reference sequence). After removal of 6 bases from V and 4 bases from J, the junction contained 9 bases not matched to a gene. CDR3 region: CASRRDRGPSYEQYF. In DNA, the CDR3 is TGTGCCAGCAGACGGGACAGGGGTCCGTCGTACGAGCAGTACTTC.

The chain is built from TRBV6-5 and TRBJ1-2; no firm D call. Looked up from germline, CDR1 is MNHEY and CDR2 is SVGAGI. V shed 0 bases and J shed 2 bases, with 7 bases lying between them. The CDR3 runs 14 residues. CDR3 loop: CASSYSTGNYGYTF. The CDR3 coding sequence is TGTGCCAGCAGTTACTCGACGGGGAACTATGGCTACACCTTC.

The chain recombines TRBV7-3 with TRBJ2-2, with D maybe TRBD1 (6 bases). The CDR3 spans 16 residues. Trimming cost V 1 base and J 4 bases, with 13 bases left between them. Germline V gives CDR1 SGHTA, CDR2 FQGTGA. CDR3 nucleotide sequence: TGTGCCAGCAGCTTAAGGCCAGGGGCGGGCACCGGGGAGCTGTTTTTT. Its protein product is CASSLRPGAGTGELFF.

CDR3 sequence reads: CASSPERGSGNTIYF. CDR3 DNA sequence: TGCGCCAGCAGCCCCGAAAGGGGGTCGGGAAACACCATATATTTT. V is TRBV5-1 and J is TRBJ1-3, with TRBD1 as a possible D gene (6 bases). This CDR3 has 15 residues. The germline CDR1 and CDR2 sequences are SGHRS and YFSETQ. V was trimmed by 4 bases and J by 4 bases, leaving 15 bases between them.

The chain uses TRBV7-9 and TRBJ1-3; 10 positions agree with TRBD1. The length of the CDR3 is 16 residues. Germline V gene data show CDR1 as SEHNR and CDR2 as FQNEAQ (reference sequence). J was trimmed by 4 bases and V by 5 bases; bases with no gene match: 8. The CDR3 spells CASSRGTGEFGNTIYF. The DNA for the CDR3 is TGTGCCAGCAGCAGGGGGACAGGGGAATTCGGAAACACCATATATTTT.

The chain uses TRBV7-9 and TRBJ2-5; 9 bases line up with TRBD2. The J segment lost 5 bases and the V segment lost 7 bases, leaving 5 bases of the junction unmatched. Germline CDR1 is SEHNR and CDR2 is FQNEAQ (reference sequence). The CDR3 totals 13 residues. Here the CDR3 reads CASNQREEETQYF. The DNA of the CDR3 is TGTGCCAGCAATCAGCGGGAGGAGGAGACCCAGTACTTC.

This clone was seen a handful of times. J is TRBJ2-6 and V is TRBV4-1; 8 bases are a match to TRBD1. J gave up 0 bases and V 1 base, and 8 bases lay outside the gene matches. Germline values: CDR1 MGHRA, CDR2 YSYEKL. The length of the CDR3 is 19 residues. The CDR3 bases are TGCGCCAGCAGCCAAGTCCCCCAGGGGGCTTTCTCTGGGGCCAACGTCCTGACTTTC. Translated, it gives CASSQVPQGAFSGANVLTF.

V is TRBV7-9 and J is TRBJ2-3, with a weak D call TRBD1 (5 bases). The CDR3 has 15 residues. Between the trimmed V and J ends, which lost 1 base and 6 bases, there was a span of 14 bases. Per germline, CDR1 SEHNR and CDR2 FQNEAQ (reference sequence). CDR3 region: CASSLGQGAWDTQYF. The CDR3 DNA reads as TGTGCCAGCAGCTTAGGGCAAGGGGCCTGGGATACGCAGTATTTT.

This chain uses TRBV28 with TRBJ2-1; the D gene is possibly TRBD1 (5 bases). The CDR3 extends over 14 amino acids. The germline gives CDR1 MDHEN, CDR2 SYDVKM. Trimming took 7 bases from V and 4 from J, leaving 14 bases between them. The CDR3 DNA sequence: TGTGCCAGCAACACAGGACCCTTGTACAATGAGCAGTTCTTC. Its translation: CASNTGPLYNEQFF. Looking up the rest from reference TRBV28 and TRBJ2-1 gives the full variable domain: DVKVTQSSRYLVKRTGEKVFLECVQDMDHENMFWYRQDPGLGLRLIYFSYDVKMKEKGDIPEGYSVSREKKERFSLILESASTNQTSMYLCASNTGPLYNEQFFGPGTRLTVL.

This chain links TRBV2 with TRBJ2-5; a possible D gene is TRBD1 (6 bases). The CDR3 totals 14 residues. V was clipped by 8 bases and J by 4 bases, with 17 bases between them. In germline, CDR1 is SNHLY, CDR2 FYNNEI. The CDR3 DNA sequence: TGTGCCAGCGAGACAGGATATATGAGAGAGACCCAGTACTTC. Translation: CASETGYMRETQYF. The variable domain in full, with the rest retrieved from reference TRBV2 and TRBJ2-5, is EPEVTQTPSHQVTQMGQEVILRCVPISNHLYFYWYRQILGQKVEFLVSFYNNEISEKSEIFDDQFSVERPDGSNFTLKIRSTKLEDSAMYFCASETGYMRETQYFGPGTRLLVL.

The genes are TRBV5-1 and TRBJ1-4; D unresolved. Germline lookup yields CDR1 SGHRS and CDR2 YFSETQ. With 0 bases removed from V and 5 bases from J, the gap between germline ends came to 14 bases. The CDR3 is made up of 16 amino acids. In DNA form, the CDR3 reads TGCGCCAGCAGCTTGGCCGGGGTCTTGGGGAATGAAAAACTGTTTTTT. It translates to CASSLAGVLGNEKLFF.

The rearrangement uses TRBV19 and TRBJ1-6; D perhaps matches TRBD1 (6 bases). The CDR3 length is 14 residues. Trimming shortened V by 11 bases and J by 0 bases, and 11 bases separated the two germline ends. The germline CDR1 and CDR2 sequences are LNHDA and SQIVND (reference sequence). The CDR3 sequence is CASGGLSYNSPLHF. The CDR3 region has the DNA TGTGCCTCCGGGGGGCTCTCCTATAATTCACCCCTCCACTTT.

The J gene is TRBJ2-7, the V gene TRBV29-1; 9 bases match TRBD1. Losses at the gene ends were 8 bases for V and 3 bases for J; bases not matched to a gene: 8. CDR1 and CDR2 (germline): SQVTM, ANQGSEA. The CDR3 is 13 residues long. The DNA of the CDR3 is TGCAGCATCAGCACAGGGGGCGTCTACGAGCAGTACTTC. It specifies CSISTGGVYEQYF.

This clone has only a few counts. The rearrangement uses TRBV4-1 and TRBJ1-2, with D possibly matching TRBD1 (5 bases). Germline assignment: CDR1 MGHRA and CDR2 YSYEKL. The V gene lost 3 bases and the J gene lost 2 bases, with 16 bases spanning the gap. This CDR3 region has 16 residues. This CDR3 reads CASSHSGGGENYGYTF. The CDR3 DNA sequence: TGCGCCAGCAGCCACTCGGGGGGAGGGGAAAACTATGGCTACACCTTC.

The chain employs TRBV10-3 and TRBJ1-2; D gene ambiguous. This CDR3 is built from 13 residues. Germline CDR1 and CDR2: ENHRY and SYGVKD. Trimming shortened V by 8 bases and J by 4 bases, and 14 bases separated the two germline ends. The DNA for the CDR3 is TGTGCCATCGGAAACTCCGGGGTCTATGGCTACACCTTC. This gives the protein CAIGNSGVYGYTF.

The CDR3 DNA follows: TGTGCCAGCAGCTATAGCACAGGTGGTGGTGGGGCCAACGTCCTGACTTTC. This gives the protein CASSYSTGGGGANVLTF. The chain joins TRBV5-8 to TRBJ2-6, with D possibly being TRBD1 (5 bases). CDR1 SGHTS and CDR2 YDEGEE come from the germline V gene. V lost 3 bases, J lost 3 bases, and 16 bases lay in between. CDR3 size: 17 residues.

The chain links TRBV7-2 to TRBJ1-3; D is unclear. The CDR3 runs to 15 residues. The V end was cut by 0 bases, the J end by 0 bases, with 6 bases between. The germline CDR1 and CDR2 sequences are SGHTA and FQGNSA. This CDR3 reads CASSLALSSGNTIYF. In DNA, the CDR3 is TGTGCCAGCAGCTTAGCCCTGTCCTCTGGAAACACCATATATTTT. The whole variable domain, remainder taken from reference TRBV7-2 and TRBJ1-3, is GAGVSQSPSNKVTEKGKDVELRCDPISGHTALYWYRQSLGQGLEFLIYFQGNSAPDKSGLPSDRFSAERTGGSVSTLTIQRTQQEDSAVYLCASSLALSSGNTIYFGEGSWLTVV.

This chain joins TRBV5-1 and TRBJ2-4; 11 bases agree with TRBD1. Germline assignment: CDR1 SGHRS and CDR2 YFSETQ. The V and J ends lost 4 bases and 8 bases, in that order; junction bases with no gene match: 11. CDR3 length: 16 residues. This CDR3 reads CASSEGQGAGWDIQYF. CDR3 sequence (DNA): TGCGCCAGCAGCGAAGGACAGGGGGCAGGTTGGGACATTCAGTACTTC.

V usage is TRBV27 and J usage is TRBJ2-5, with D tentatively TRBD2 (5 bases). With 7 bases removed from V and 2 bases from J, the gap between germline ends came to 11 bases. Germline V gene lookup returns CDR1 MNHEY and CDR2 SMNVEV (reference sequence). The CDR3 has 13 amino acids. The CDR3 region is CASKQRIQETQYF. As DNA, the CDR3 is TGTGCCAGCAAACAGCGGATTCAAGAGACCCAGTACTTC.

The V gene is TRBV7-9, the J gene TRBJ1-1, with 11 bases matching TRBD1. V was pared by 6 bases and J by 4 bases, with 4 bases of the junction left unmatched. The length of the CDR3 is 14 residues. Germline CDR1 SEHNR, CDR2 FQNEAQ (reference sequence). The DNA of the CDR3 is TGTGCCAGCAGGGCCGGGACAGGGGGCACTGAAGCTTTCTTT. This encodes CASRAGTGGTEAFF.

This clone came up once. The chain employs TRBV7-2 and TRBJ1-1; perhaps TRBD1 as D (6 bases). This CDR3 contains 14 residues. The germline V gene has CDR1 SGHTA and CDR2 FQGNSA. Trimming left V 0 bases short and J 11 bases short, with 16 bases between. CDR3 amino acids: CASSLAKDSGVAFF. The CDR3 nucleotides are TGTGCCAGCAGCTTAGCAAAGGACAGCGGGGTCGCTTTCTTT.

This chain links TRBV7-9 with TRBJ2-5; TRBD1 agrees at 7 bases. The CDR3 has 15 residues. Germline loops: CDR1 SEHNR, CDR2 FQNEAQ (reference sequence). The V segment lost 5 bases and the J segment 5 bases; nucleotides outside the gene matches: 11. The CDR3 loop reads CASSDRDRELETQYF. CDR3 coding DNA: TGTGCCAGCAGCGACCGGGACAGAGAGCTGGAGACCCAGTACTTC.

There are a few counts of this clone. The chain combines TRBV30 with TRBJ2-7; TRBD2 aligns across 10 bases. After removal of 3 bases from V and 5 bases from J, the junction contained 10 bases not matched to a gene. This CDR3 is built from 15 residues. Germline lookup yields CDR1 GTSNPN and CDR2 SVGIG (reference sequence). CDR3 in DNA: TGTGCCTGGAGACTAGCGGGACGTCATGGACACGAGCAGTACTTC. This translates into CAWRLAGRHGHEQYF.

The gene calls are TRBV11-2 and TRBJ2-3; a possible D gene is TRBD1 (6 bases). CDR3 length equals 16 residues. With 1 base removed from V and 6 bases from J, the gap between germline ends came to 17 bases. CDR1 and CDR2 (germline): SGHAT, FQNNGV. CDR3 DNA sequence: TGTGCCAGCAGCTTAGGAACAGGGCTGGGGCGGGATACGCAGTATTTT. Its protein product is CASSLGTGLGRDTQYF.

This rearrangement joins TRBV4-1 to TRBJ1-4; D is possibly TRBD1 (6 bases). This CDR3 contains 16 residues. With 1 base removed from V and 4 bases from J, the gap between germline ends came to 13 bases. The germline gives CDR1 MGHRA, CDR2 YSYEKL. DNA of the CDR3: TGCGCCAGCAGCCAAGGCTGGGGGGGCTATAATGAAAAACTGTTTTTT. Its protein is CASSQGWGGYNEKLFF.

This clone showed up just once. The V gene is TRBV5-4, the J gene TRBJ2-5; TRBD2 matches 9 bases. Matching the DNA end better, TRBJ2-7 makes the J call doubtful. The CDR3 runs 16 residues. CDR1 is SGHNT, CDR2 YYREEE, per germline (reference sequence). The CDR3 is CASSLGLAGRSYEQYF. In DNA form, the CDR3 reads TGTGCCAGCAGCTTGGGTCTAGCGGGGAGATCCTACGAGCAGTACTTC.

Only one count was recorded for this clone. The rearrangement joins TRBV5-1 to TRBJ2-3; D not resolved. V was pared by 0 bases and J by 2 bases, with 4 bases between. Germline lookup yields CDR1 SGHRS and CDR2 YFSETQ. This CDR3 comprises 13 residues. Written as DNA, the CDR3 is TGCGCCAGCAGCTTGGCCTTCACAGATACGCAGTATTTT. Translated, it gives CASSLAFTDTQYF.

V is TRBV19 and J is TRBJ1-2, with a weak D call TRBD1 (5 bases). With 6 bases removed from V and 7 bases from J, the gap between germline ends came to 12 bases. The CDR3 is 12 residues long. Germline CDR1 LNHDA, CDR2 SQIVND (reference sequence). CDR3 region: CASSDSFGGYTF. The CDR3 DNA sequence: TGTGCCAGTAGCGACAGCTTCGGTGGCTACACCTTC. The full variable domain, in which reference TRBV19 and TRBJ1-2 provide the parts outside the CDR3, is DGGITQSPKYLFRKEGQNVTLSCEQNLNHDAMYWYRQDPGQGLRLIYYSQIVNDFQKGDIAEGYSVSREKKESFPLTVTSAQKNPTAFYLCASSDSFGGYTFGSGTRLTVV.

This clone came up a few times. The chain recombines TRBV5-1 with TRBJ1-1; possible D gene TRBD1, 5 bases. The CDR3 totals 15 residues. The germline V gene has CDR1 SGHRS and CDR2 YFSETQ. V lost 5 bases to trimming and J lost 0 bases, with 14 bases between them. CDR3 coding DNA: TGCGCCAGCAGAGGGCAGGGCGGCTTGAACACTGAAGCTTTCTTT. Encoded protein: CASRGQGGLNTEAFF.